Here is one T cell receptor beta chain with its context. According to the study, genomic DNA was the template for TCR beta VDJ and CDR3 profiling. One entry per CDR3 protein, called by TCRdb with MiXCR from the reads. Here the sample spans around 200,000 distinct CDR3 sequences, 65% being singletons. The sample is drawn from a study of CD8+CD57+ T cells in acquired aplastic anemia. Study overall: Sorted CD4+ and CD8+ cells yielded DNA averaging approximately 3 ug.

Whoever was chosen for sequencing had shown CD8+CD57+ cell expansion by flow cytometry. The CDR3 contains 13 residues. Germline V gene lookup returns CDR1 WSHSY and CDR2 SAAADI. J was trimmed by 3 bases and V by 6 bases; bases with no gene match: 5. The receptor was derived from a human donor with aplastic anemia. This chain uses TRBV10-2 with TRBJ2-7, with TRBD1 identical over 7 bases. The source material was sorted CD4+, CD8+, or CD8+CD57+ T cells (not recorded which) from PBMCs. The CDR3 loop is CASRDGTVYEQYF. In DNA, the CDR3 is TGCGCCAGCAGAGACGGGACAGTCTACGAGCAGTACTTC.